These 19 T cell receptor beta chains originate from one sample sequenced in a study of blood T cell repertoires in COVID-19. Assay: immunoSEQ multiplex PCR; the TCRdb copy retains only in-frame clones and omits some. This table has hundreds of thousands of clones, approximately 85% appearing once. Sequencing input: peripheral blood. These receptors were collected from a human donor in a cohort sampled during active COVID-19.

J is TRBJ1-6 and V is TRBV7-3; unclear D gene. The CDR3 consists of 13 residues. The V gene lost 5 bases and the J gene lost 8 bases, with 10 bases spanning the gap. Germline CDR1 reads SGHTA; CDR2 reads FQGTGA. In nucleotides, the CDR3 is TGTGCCAGCAGCGAGAGAGCGGATTCACCCCTCCACTTT. It yields the protein CASSERADSPLHF.

This rearrangement joins TRBV10-3 to TRBJ1-1; D is ambiguous. CDR1 is ENHRY, CDR2 SYGVKD, per germline. Trimming removed 0 bases at V and 11 bases at J, with 7 bases between. There are 11 residues in the CDR3. Here the CDR3 DNA reads TGTGCCATCAGTGAGTCGACGGGGGCTTTCTTT. Translated, it gives CAISESTGAFF.

This clone was seen many times. The V and J genes are TRBV7-3 and TRBJ2-1, with 11 bases aligning to TRBD2. V shed 1 base, J shed 4 bases, and the junction held 3 bases outside the gene matches. Germline CDR1 and CDR2: SGHTA and FQGTGA. The CDR3 extends over 16 amino acids. CDR3 DNA: TGTGCCAGCAGCTTAATTGTAGCGGGGGGGTACAATGAGCAGTTCTTC. Residues: CASSLIVAGGYNEQFF.

This chain links TRBV29-1 with TRBJ1-3; D perhaps matches TRBD1 (5 bases). The germline CDR1 and CDR2 sequences are SQVTM and ANQGSEA. The CDR3 consists of 16 residues. Trimming cost V 4 bases and J 0 bases, with 16 bases left between them. CDR3 bases: TGCAGCGTTGGGACACACTCCTTGAGCTCTGGAAACACCATATATTTT. Translating gives CSVGTHSLSSGNTIYF.

CDR3: CASTLGTGYEQYF. For the CDR3, the DNA is TGTGCCAGCACCCTCGGGACAGGGTACGAGCAGTACTTC. The chain has TRBV27 and TRBJ2-7; TRBD1 aligns across 9 bases. The CDR3 extends over 13 amino acids. Germline CDR1 MNHEY, CDR2 SMNVEV (reference sequence). The V segment lost 7 bases and the J segment 4 bases; nucleotides outside the gene matches: 5.

This chain connects TRBV6-5 to TRBJ1-2, with D perhaps matching TRBD1 (6 bases). Trimming took 2 bases from V and 4 from J, leaving 17 bases between them. The CDR3 covers 16 residues. Germline loops: CDR1 MNHEY, CDR2 SVGAGI. CDR3 coding DNA: TGTGCCAGCAGTTACAGTCCCCCAGGGGCCTCCTATGGCTACACCTTC. Translation: CASSYSPPGASYGYTF.

The V call is TRBV11-3, the J call TRBJ1-1; D is ambiguous. Per the germline V gene, CDR1 is SGHNT and CDR2 is YENEEA. With 6 bases removed from V and 0 bases from J, the gap between germline ends came to 8 bases. The CDR3 loop spans 13 amino acids. CDR3: CASSFTVNTEAFF. The DNA of the CDR3 is TGTGCCAGCAGTTTTACAGTGAACACTGAAGCTTTCTTT.

This clone has more than one count but fewer than ten. The genes are TRBV14 and TRBJ2-7, with a possible D match to TRBD2 (6 bases). The germline V and J ends were trimmed by 8 bases and 1 base, with 21 bases remaining between them. Germline CDR1 SGHDN, CDR2 FVKESK. The CDR3 has 16 residues. CDR3 in amino acids: CASQAVRGKGSYEQYF. The DNA of the CDR3 is TGTGCCAGCCAAGCAGTCCGGGGGAAGGGGTCCTACGAGCAGTACTTC.

This chain connects TRBV9 to TRBJ2-6; D is uncertain. Trimming shortened V by 3 bases and J by 4 bases, and 8 bases separated the two germline ends. The CDR3 sequence is 14 residues long. Germline V gene lookup returns CDR1 SGDLS and CDR2 YYNGEE. Here the CDR3 reads CASSATAGANVLTF. The CDR3 region has the DNA TGTGCCAGCAGCGCCACAGCCGGGGCCAACGTCCTGACTTTC.

Details on this clone: The same CDR3 can be traced to other DNA sequences in this sample. The chain uses TRBV24-1 and TRBJ2-2; possibly TRBD1 for D (6 bases). Trimming took 3 bases from V and 0 from J, leaving 10 bases between them. The V gene's germline CDR1 is KGHDR and CDR2 SFDVKD. There are 16 residues in the CDR3. The CDR3 reads CATSDGGQTNTGELFF. CDR3 sequence (DNA): TGTGCCACCAGTGATGGGGGACAAACGAACACCGGGGAGCTGTTTTTT.

This clone was recorded once. This rearrangement joins TRBV5-8 to TRBJ1-2; 7 bases line up with TRBD1. V shed 0 bases and J 1 base; nucleotides not matched to a gene: 3. CDR1 is SGHTS and CDR2 is YDEGEE in the germline V gene. The CDR3 is 15 residues long. CDR3 sequence (DNA): TGTGCCAGCAGCTTGGGCCAGGGGGATAACTATGGCTACACCTTC. Translation: CASSLGQGDNYGYTF.

The chain recombines TRBV7-9 with TRBJ2-7; TRBD1 agrees at 10 bases. Trimming cost V 2 bases and J 5 bases; bases outside gene matches: 12. The CDR3 length is 17 residues. Germline values: CDR1 SEHNR, CDR2 FQNEAQ (reference sequence). CDR3 residues: CASSLRGPGQGFDEQYF. The CDR3 DNA sequence: TGTGCCAGCAGCTTACGTGGGCCGGGACAGGGGTTCGACGAGCAGTACTTC.

With respect to this clone: At one end, the junction sequence differs from germline, possibly due to a read error. The rearrangement joins TRBV6-5 to TRBJ1-2, with 10 positions matching TRBD1. Germline lookup yields CDR1 MNHEY and CDR2 SVGAGI. The CDR3 spans 13 residues. The DNA for the CDR3 is TGTGCCAGCAGCCAACACGGGACAGGGGAAGTGAGCTTC. Translating gives CASSQHGTGEVSF.

This clone was seen just once. This chain connects TRBV7-2 to TRBJ2-3; D remains ambiguous. The CDR3 spans 14 residues. The V and J ends lost 5 bases and 4 bases respectively, with 13 bases between them. Germline values: CDR1 SGHTA, CDR2 FQGNSA. CDR3 sequence: CASSPSLAADTQYF. CDR3 in DNA: TGTGCCAGCAGCCCCTCCTTAGCAGCAGATACGCAGTATTTT.

V and J are TRBV3-1 (or the pseudogene TRBV3-2) and TRBJ1-1, with 10 bases aligning to TRBD1. The CDR3 spans 15 residues. V gave up 2 bases and J gave up 5 bases; unmatched junction bases: 5. Germline assignment: CDR1 LGHDT and CDR2 YNNKEL (reference sequence). The CDR3 DNA reads TGTGCCAGCAGCCAACCGGGACAGGGGTGGACTGAAGCTTTCTTT. Translation: CASSQPGQGWTEAFF.

The rearrangement uses TRBV19 and TRBJ2-1, with 7 bases identical to TRBD2. The trim removed 7 bases at V and 5 bases at J, leaving 11 bases unmatched. The CDR3 sequence is 15 residues long. Germline assignment: CDR1 LNHDA and CDR2 SQIVND (reference sequence). DNA of the CDR3: TGTGCCAGTAATACACCGGGACTACTACACAATGAGCAGTTCTTC. Translating gives CASNTPGLLHNEQFF.

The chain employs TRBV9 and TRBJ1-6; the D is unclear. The CDR3 totals 14 residues. Trimming stripped 0 bases from V and 8 bases from J, with 9 bases between. The germline V gene encodes CDR1 SGDLS and CDR2 YYNGEE. CDR3: CASSVVSGDSPLHF. The CDR3 coding sequence is TGTGCCAGCAGCGTAGTGTCGGGAGATTCACCCCTCCACTTT.

The chain links TRBV4-2 to TRBJ2-1, with 9 bases lining up with TRBD2. The V segment lost 1 base and the J segment 6 bases; nucleotides outside the gene matches: 7. The CDR3 contains 16 residues. Germline CDR1 reads LGHNA; CDR2 reads YNFKEQ. In DNA, the CDR3 is TGTGCCAGCAGCCAAGGAAGAGGGACTAGCACCAATGAGCAGTTCTTC. It yields the protein CASSQGRGTSTNEQFF.

The gene calls are TRBV2 and TRBJ2-5; perhaps TRBD1 as D (7 bases). CDR3 length equals 14 residues. Trimming cost V 5 bases and J 0 bases, with 10 bases left between them. The germline V gene encodes CDR1 SNHLY and CDR2 FYNNEI. This chain's CDR3 is CASSQGEDQETQYF. The CDR3 region has the DNA TGTGCCAGCAGTCAGGGGGAGGACCAAGAGACCCAGTACTTC.